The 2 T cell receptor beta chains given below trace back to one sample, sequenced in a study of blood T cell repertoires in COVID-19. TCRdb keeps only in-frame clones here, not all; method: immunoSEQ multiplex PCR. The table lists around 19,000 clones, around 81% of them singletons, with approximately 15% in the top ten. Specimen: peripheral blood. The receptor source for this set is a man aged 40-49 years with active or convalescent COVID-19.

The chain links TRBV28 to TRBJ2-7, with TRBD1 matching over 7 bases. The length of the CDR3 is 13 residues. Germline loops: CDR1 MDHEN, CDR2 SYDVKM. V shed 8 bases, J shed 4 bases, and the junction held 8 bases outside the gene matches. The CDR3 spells CASEKGGWYEQYF. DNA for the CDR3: TGTGCCAGCGAGAAAGGGGGCTGGTACGAGCAGTACTTC.

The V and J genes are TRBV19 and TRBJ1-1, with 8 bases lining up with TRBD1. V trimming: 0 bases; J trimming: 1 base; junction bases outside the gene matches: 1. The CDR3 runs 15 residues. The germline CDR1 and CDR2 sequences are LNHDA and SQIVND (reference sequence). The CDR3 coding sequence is TGTGCCAGTAGTATAGAGACAGGGGCGAACACTGAAGCTTTCTTT. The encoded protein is CASSIETGANTEAFF.